The present T cell receptor (beta chain) was sequenced within a study of T cells in Graves' hyperthyroidism and ophthalmopathy (dated by TCRdb to the late 2010s). Regarding the study in general: Peripheral blood was collected at initial diagnosis, before any treatment. The paper reports TCR Vbeta CDR3 sequencing of approximately 130 peripheral blood samples: around 41 ophthalmopathy, over 70 hyperthyroidism and around 17 progressor patients. Following sampling, methimazole starting at 30 mg daily was given to hyperthyroidism patients, and high-dose intravenous methylprednisolone was given to ophthalmopathy patients. The 95 to 100 discovery patients were divided at random into training and test sets in a 7:3 ratio. Thyroid tissue and blood T-cell repertoires from six Graves' hyperthyroidism patients were also compared in the study. TCR V-J signatures able to tell the groups apart were searched for in a discovery cohort of 90 to 100 patients, of whom 40 to 45 had Graves' ophthalmopathy and around 56 had stable Graves' hyperthyroidism. Whether ophthalmopathy could be predicted prospectively was tested in an independent validation cohort made up of fewer than 20 hyperthyroidism patients plus 17 patients who later progressed to ophthalmopathy.

Amplification of TCR beta CDR3 regions was carried out from RNA transcripts. For the first round of RT-PCR on the TCR CDR3, the HTBI primer set was used together with the Qiagen OneStep RT-PCR kit. Libraries were constructed in a second round of multiplex PCR, after which size selection and purification were carried out. The libraries were sequenced on an Illumina HiSeq2000 using paired-end 100 bp reads. As for how the authors treated the data: SOAPnuke was used to process the raw data, throwing out any read that contained adapters or uncalled bases, had a mean Phred below 15, or lacked an exact constant-primer or identifier match. COPE v1.2.5 was used to merge high-quality paired reads, and clonotypes were defined as unique nucleotide sequences. MiTCR v1.1 was used to align the clonotypes against IMGT TRBV, TRBD and TRBJ reference segments. The analysis was restricted to V-J combinations with a frequency above 0.0001, which together covered 99.2% of the repertoires. A TCS score was defined as the ratio of F50 (clonal expansion) to E x V (chaos), with BLOSUM62-based TCRdist applied between CDR3 peptides within each V-J. Welch's t-statistics and random forest reduced approximately 520 V-J features to 10 to 15, which were used in a naive Bayes classifier (R e1071). The raw public data were reprocessed by TCRdb itself: fastp quality trimming at Q25, MiXCR clonotype calling, in-frame beta chains only. Rows matching on CDR3 protein sequence are summarized as one entry with the most common DNA and genes. TCRdb's processing, not the authors' own work, is the source of the V and J calls. This sample is represented by 250,000 or so distinct CDR3 sequences; roughly 15% of them were singletons. The top ten clones comprise 30% of the sample.

Here is what the overall study found, with its caveats: During validation, the model predicted progression to ophthalmopathy a median of roughly six months ahead of onset, with more than 60% sensitivity and 72% to 80% specificity. Blood samples also contained most of the expanded thyroid clonotypes (frequency above 0.001), which suggests that blood repertoires may reflect thyroid immune responses. Sample size was not statistically predetermined, and investigators were not blinded to group allocation. A model built on a 13 V-J signature distinguished ophthalmopathy from stable hyperthyroidism, reaching roughly 88% sensitivity and around 81% specificity in cross-validation and 80%/75% in testing.

CDR3 length: 15 amino acids, cysteine to phenylalanine. Only the CDR3 region is kept as DNA, spanning 45 bases read in frame from base 1. The germline V gene specifies SNHLY as CDR1 and FYNNEI as CDR2. V sheds 4 bases and J sheds 0 bases, leaving 13 bases between their ends. The hyperthyroidism patients were between 18 and 65 years old and newly diagnosed, with a disease duration of less than 2 months. The study excluded patients with uncontrolled infections, other autoimmune diseases, pregnancy or lactation. Diagnoses were based on clinical symptoms, serum thyroxine and TRAb, thyroid ultrasound and orbital computed tomography. Blood from progressor patients was collected at the time of first diagnosis with hyperthyroidism, before any ophthalmopathy symptoms had appeared. Ficoll-Paque density gradient centrifugation was used to isolate PBMCs from around 10 ml of fresh peripheral blood. Progressor patients were defined as those initially diagnosed with Graves' hyperthyroidism in whom ophthalmopathy developed during follow-up. Trizol reagent was used to extract total RNA, and RNA quality was then checked on an Agilent 2100 Bioanalyzer.

This clonotype showed up many times. Its binding antigen is unknown. The input lacks base qualities; no much larger clone sits a single base away. The chain is made from TRBV2 and TRBJ2-7, with the D call perhaps TRBD1 or TRBD2, each one matching 5 bases. The receptor comes from a woman between 45 and 60 years old with Graves' hyperthyroidism that later progressed to Graves' ophthalmopathy. Material for sequencing was blood. CDR3 region: CASSGDARSSYEQYF. The bases are TGTGCCAGCAGTGGGGACGCAAGAAGCTCCTACGAGCAGTACTTC. The reference TRBV2 and TRBJ2-7 proteins fill in what lies around the CDR3, so the full variable domain reads EPEVTQTPSHQVTQMGQEVILRCVPISNHLYFYWYRQILGQKVEFLVSFYNNEISEKSEIFDDQFSVERPDGSNFTLKIRSTKLEDSAMYFCASSGDARSSYEQYFGPGTRLTVT.